One sample yielded the 8 T cell receptor beta chains listed below, sequenced in a study of blood T cells in healthy people across ages. Alongside a J-beta primer mix, a sample-barcoded 5' primer served in a second PCR lasting roughly 6 to 12 cycles. TCRdb reprocessed the 5' RACE reads with MiXCR, giving one entry per CDR3 protein. The sample holds 650,000 to 800,000 distinct CDR3 sequences, around 42% seen once. Sequenced sample: blood. The receptors come from a man aged 55 to 70 in good health.

This clonotype came up many times. The rearrangement links TRBV7-2 to TRBJ2-1; D may be TRBD1 or TRBD2 (6 bases each). The V end was cut by 8 bases, the J end by 1 base, with 15 bases between. This CDR3 spans 15 amino acids. Germline lookup yields CDR1 SGHTA and CDR2 FQGNSA. CDR3 nucleotide sequence: TGTGCCAGCGCGATGGGGGGCTCATCCTACAATGAGCAGTTCTTC. It specifies CASAMGGSSYNEQFF. The full variable domain, its missing parts supplied by reference TRBV7-2 and TRBJ2-1, is GAGVSQSPSNKVTEKGKDVELRCDPISGHTALYWYRQSLGQGLEFLIYFQGNSAPDKSGLPSDRFSAERTGGSVSTLTIQRTQQEDSAVYLCASAMGGSSYNEQFFGPGTRLTVL.

V is TRBV6-2 or TRBV6-3 and J is TRBJ2-5; 9 nucleotides align to TRBD1. Losses at the gene ends were 10 bases for V and 4 bases for J; bases not matched to a gene: 10. The CDR3 totals 14 residues. Germline lookup yields CDR1 MNHEY and CDR2 SVGEGT. CDR3 nucleotide sequence: TGTGCCACCCAAACAGGGGGCCGAAGAGAGACCCAGTACTTC. Encoded protein: CATQTGGRRETQYF.

The CDR3 nucleotides are TGTGCCAGCAGTTTAGAACAGGGAACTGGAAACACCATATATTTT. Its translation is CASSLEQGTGNTIYF. The rearrangement links TRBV12-3 or TRBV12-4 to TRBJ1-3; perhaps TRBD1 as D (6 bases). The CDR3 is made up of 15 amino acids. Between the trimmed V and J ends, which lost 1 base and 2 bases, there was a span of 9 bases.

The chain links TRBV21-1 to TRBJ2-3; TRBD2, the table's D call, lacks a check against the DNA. TRBV21-1 is a pseudogene. This CDR3 region has 17 residues. The DNA for the CDR3 is TGTGCCAGCAGCAAAGCCCCAGCGGGGAACCTCACAGATACGCAGTATTTT. This gives the protein CASSKAPAGNLTDTQYF.

The chain joins TRBV12-3 or TRBV12-4 to TRBJ2-4, with a weak D call TRBD1 (5 bases). V was clipped by 1 base and J by 1 base, with 11 bases between them. This CDR3 has 16 amino acids. CDR3 loop: CASSLGAGLAKNIQYF. The CDR3 DNA reads TGTGCCAGCAGTTTAGGTGCAGGGTTGGCCAAAAACATTCAGTACTTC.

This chain uses TRBV7-2 with TRBJ2-4, with D possibly being TRBD2 (5 bases). V lost 0 bases to trimming and J lost 5 bases, with 5 bases between them. Germline-derived CDR1 and CDR2 are SGHTA and FQGNSA. The CDR3 runs 13 residues. Written as DNA, the CDR3 is TGTGCCAGCAGCTTAGCGCGGGAAAACATTCAGTACTTC. It specifies CASSLARENIQYF.

This clonotype was detected once. V usage is TRBV7-9 and J usage is TRBJ1-1; D not certain. The V end was cut by 5 bases, the J end by 3 bases, with 10 bases between. This CDR3 has 13 amino acids. Germline CDR1 SEHNR, CDR2 FQNEAQ (reference sequence). DNA for the CDR3: TGTGCCAGCAGCCGCAGGTGGGACACTGAAGCTTTCTTT. Its protein is CASSRRWDTEAFF.

The chain links TRBV7-2 to TRBJ1-6, with D possibly TRBD1 on 5 matching bases. This CDR3 contains 15 residues. Trimming removed 1 base from V and 6 bases from J, with 10 bases in between. The germline gives CDR1 SGHTA, CDR2 FQGNSA. CDR3 amino acids: CASSLGWQGNSPLHF. The DNA for the CDR3 is TGTGCCAGCAGCTTAGGGTGGCAGGGTAATTCACCCCTCCACTTT.